These T cell receptor beta chains were read from a single sample in a study of CD8 T cells in Susac syndrome. TCRdb passed the immunoSEQ multiplex PCR reads through MiXCR, listing each CDR3 protein once. In the table there are 150,000 to 200,000 distinct CDR3 sequences, 90% to 95% of which are singletons. Sequenced material: CD4+ T cells from PBMCs. The receptors derive from a human donor with multiple sclerosis. Both conserved end residues are part of each CDR3. A D gene is named only where the DNA matches it firmly. Clone size is shown for a subset of rows, as once, few, many or a class of expanded clone.

abundance: NA; j_gene: TRBJ2-3; v_gene: TRBV20-1; d_gene: TRBD2; CDR3aa: CSAREWGGGADTQYF; CDR3nt: TGCAGTGCTAGAGAGTGGGGGGGAGGAGCAGATACGCAGTATTTT
abundance: NA; j_gene: TRBJ2-6; v_gene: TRBV18; d_gene: TRBD1; CDR3aa: CASSHKGAKTSGANVLTF; CDR3nt: TGTGCCAGCTCACATAAGGGGGCAAAAACCTCTGGGGCCAACGTCCTGACTTTC
abundance: NA; j_gene: TRBJ1-5; v_gene: TRBV12-3/TRBV12-4; d_gene: NA; CDR3aa: CASSSWSTEGAQHF; CDR3nt: TGTGCCAGCAGTTCCTGGTCCACGGAGGGGGCCCAGCATTTT
abundance: NA; j_gene: TRBJ1-2; v_gene: TRBV15; d_gene: NA; CDR3aa: CATSRDRSGYTF; CDR3nt: TGTGCCACCAGCAGAGATCGCTCTGGCTACACCTTC
abundance: few; j_gene: TRBJ2-1; v_gene: TRBV18; d_gene: NA; CDR3aa: CASSSDRANEQFF; CDR3nt: TGTGCCAGCTCATCGGACAGAGCTAATGAGCAGTTCTTC
abundance: NA; j_gene: TRBJ1-1; v_gene: TRBV5-4; d_gene: TRBD1; CDR3aa: CASSSRTGGKGLTEAFF; CDR3nt: TGTGCCAGCAGCTCCAGGACAGGGGGCAAAGGTCTCACTGAAGCTTTCTTT
abundance: NA; j_gene: TRBJ2-1; v_gene: TRBV6-4; d_gene: TRBD2; CDR3aa: CASSDPVAGVKEQFF; CDR3nt: TGTGCCAGCAGTGACCCGGTAGCGGGGGTAAAGGAGCAGTTCTTC
abundance: NA; j_gene: TRBJ2-1; v_gene: TRBV2; d_gene: NA; CDR3aa: CASSEQGDNEQFF; CDR3nt: TGTGCCAGCAGTGAACAGGGCGACAATGAGCAGTTCTTC
abundance: once; j_gene: TRBJ1-2; v_gene: TRBV7-9; d_gene: TRBD1; CDR3aa: CASSGGTGGDYGYTF; CDR3nt: TGTGCCAGCAGCGGCGGGACAGGGGGAGACTATGGCTACACCTTC
abundance: NA; j_gene: TRBJ1-6; v_gene: TRBV6-5; d_gene: NA; CDR3aa: CASSYSQSASGGGSPLHF; CDR3nt: TGTGCCAGCAGTTACTCCCAATCGGCTTCGGGGGGCGGGTCACCCCTCCACTTT
abundance: NA; j_gene: TRBJ1-1; v_gene: TRBV27; d_gene: TRBD1; CDR3aa: CASKTGDHSEAFF; CDR3nt: TGTGCCAGCAAGACAGGGGATCATAGTGAAGCTTTCTTT
abundance: NA; j_gene: TRBJ2-7; v_gene: TRBV27; d_gene: TRBD1; CDR3aa: CASSLGVRGSTYEQYF; CDR3nt: TGTGCCAGCAGTTTAGGGGTCAGGGGGTCCACCTACGAGCAGTACTTC
abundance: NA; j_gene: TRBJ2-3; v_gene: TRBV20-1; d_gene: TRBD1; CDR3aa: CSASPSDRLADTQYF; CDR3nt: TGCAGTGCTAGCCCCTCGGACAGGCTTGCAGATACGCAGTATTTT
abundance: NA; j_gene: TRBJ1-1; v_gene: TRBV5-8; d_gene: TRBD1; CDR3aa: CASILTTGKGREAFF; CDR3nt: TGTGCCAGCATCCTGACGACAGGGAAGGGCAGAGAAGCTTTCTTT
abundance: NA; j_gene: TRBJ2-2; v_gene: TRBV7-3; d_gene: NA; CDR3aa: CASSLNQGNTGELFF; CDR3nt: TGTGCCAGCAGCTTAAACCAGGGGAACACCGGGGAGCTGTTTTTT
abundance: NA; j_gene: TRBJ2-1; v_gene: TRBV3-1; d_gene: TRBD1; CDR3aa: CASSQGQGSYNEQFF; CDR3nt: TGTGCCAGCAGCCAAGGACAGGGTTCCTACAATGAGCAGTTCTTC
abundance: NA; j_gene: TRBJ2-7; v_gene: TRBV7-2; d_gene: NA; CDR3aa: CASSLAGEGVYEQYF; CDR3nt: TGTGCCAGCAGCTTAGCGGGGGAGGGGGTCTACGAGCAGTACTTC
abundance: once; j_gene: TRBJ1-6; v_gene: TRBV5-4; d_gene: TRBD1; CDR3aa: CASSAWTGGPTTLHF; CDR3nt: TGTGCCAGCAGCGCCTGGACAGGGGGCCCCACGACCCTCCACTTT
abundance: NA; j_gene: TRBJ2-5; v_gene: TRBV20-1; d_gene: NA; CDR3aa: CSARFPAQETQYF; CDR3nt: TGCAGTGCTCGTTTTCCAGCCCAAGAGACCCAGTACTTC
abundance: NA; j_gene: TRBJ2-7; v_gene: TRBV28; d_gene: NA; CDR3aa: CASRQHTGSYSREQYF; CDR3nt: TGTGCCAGCAGACAACACACGGGGTCCTATTCCAGGGAGCAGTACTTC
abundance: NA; j_gene: TRBJ1-4; v_gene: TRBV3-1; d_gene: TRBD1; CDR3aa: CASSQDVGTGNEKLFF; CDR3nt: TGTGCCAGCAGCCAAGATGTTGGGACAGGGAATGAAAAACTGTTTTTT
abundance: NA; j_gene: TRBJ2-3; v_gene: TRBV5-8; d_gene: TRBD2; CDR3aa: CASSKGLASDTQYF; CDR3nt: TGTGCCAGCAGCAAGGGACTAGCGTCAGATACGCAGTATTTT
abundance: once; j_gene: TRBJ1-2; v_gene: TRBV19; d_gene: NA; CDR3aa: CASSIDSRRGYTF; CDR3nt: TGTGCCAGTAGCATAGACAGCCGCCGGGGCTACACCTTC
abundance: NA; j_gene: TRBJ2-7; v_gene: TRBV10-3; d_gene: NA; CDR3aa: CAITRGTNYEQYF; CDR3nt: TGTGCCATCACCCGCGGGACAAACTACGAGCAGTACTTC
abundance: NA; j_gene: TRBJ2-2; v_gene: TRBV10-3; d_gene: TRBD1; CDR3aa: CAIRGTGLNTGELFF; CDR3nt: TGTGCCATCAGAGGGACAGGGCTCAACACCGGGGAGCTGTTTTTT
abundance: NA; j_gene: TRBJ1-4; v_gene: TRBV7-2; d_gene: TRBD1; CDR3aa: CASKGMGQHNEKLFF; CDR3nt: TGTGCCAGCAAAGGGATGGGACAGCATAATGAAAAACTGTTTTTT
abundance: NA; j_gene: TRBJ2-3; v_gene: TRBV3-1; d_gene: NA; CDR3aa: CASSQDYNGGPRTQYF; CDR3nt: TGTGCCAGCAGCCAAGATTACAATGGGGGGCCCCGTACGCAGTATTTT
abundance: NA; j_gene: TRBJ2-2; v_gene: TRBV20-1; d_gene: TRBD2; CDR3aa: CSAPGLAGGTGELFF; CDR3nt: TGCAGTGCCCCGGGACTAGCGGGGGGGACCGGGGAGCTGTTTTTT
abundance: NA; j_gene: TRBJ2-3; v_gene: TRBV15; d_gene: NA; CDR3aa: CATRRDASSDTQYF; CDR3nt: TGTGCCACAAGAAGGGACGCCAGTTCAGATACGCAGTATTTT
abundance: NA; j_gene: TRBJ2-7; v_gene: TRBV11-2; d_gene: NA; CDR3aa: CASSPRHSSYEQYF; CDR3nt: TGTGCCAGCAGCCCCCGACACAGCTCCTACGAGCAGTACTTC
abundance: NA; j_gene: TRBJ2-7; v_gene: TRBV2; d_gene: TRBD1; CDR3aa: CASMGQATYEQYF; CDR3nt: TGTGCCAGCATGGGACAGGCCACCTACGAGCAGTACTTC
abundance: NA; j_gene: TRBJ1-1; v_gene: TRBV2; d_gene: NA; CDR3aa: CASSSPPLRTEAFF; CDR3nt: TGTGCCAGCAGTTCCCCCCCCTTGCGAACTGAAGCTTTCTTT
abundance: NA; j_gene: TRBJ1-5; v_gene: TRBV6-1; d_gene: NA; CDR3aa: CASSVSRGQPQHF; CDR3nt: TGTGCCAGCAGCGTATCACGCGGTCAGCCCCAGCATTTT
abundance: NA; j_gene: TRBJ2-7; v_gene: TRBV12-3/TRBV12-4; d_gene: TRBD1; CDR3aa: CASGRATGESEQYF; CDR3nt: TGTGCCAGTGGGCGGGCGACAGGGGAATCGGAGCAGTACTTC
abundance: NA; j_gene: TRBJ1-1; v_gene: TRBV27; d_gene: NA; CDR3aa: CASSLRGTSSTEAFF; CDR3nt: TGTGCCAGCAGTTTAAGGGGGACGAGTTCCACTGAAGCTTTCTTT
abundance: NA; j_gene: TRBJ2-1; v_gene: TRBV20-1; d_gene: NA; CDR3aa: CSAFKGRDLYNEQFF; CDR3nt: TGCAGTGCCTTCAAGGGGCGGGACCTCTACAATGAGCAGTTCTTC
abundance: NA; j_gene: TRBJ2-3; v_gene: TRBV29-1; d_gene: NA; CDR3aa: CRGWRTSHTDTQYF; CDR3nt: TGCAGAGGCTGGAGGACCTCACACACAGATACGCAGTATTTT
abundance: NA; j_gene: TRBJ1-2; v_gene: TRBV19; d_gene: TRBD1; CDR3aa: CASSIKGTGVGGYTF; CDR3nt: TGTGCCAGTAGTATAAAAGGGACAGGGGTAGGTGGCTACACCTTC
abundance: once; j_gene: TRBJ2-1; v_gene: TRBV5-1; d_gene: NA; CDR3aa: CASSVPLSAGASNEQFF; CDR3nt: TGCGCCAGCAGCGTGCCACTAAGCGCGGGGGCCTCCAATGAGCAGTTCTTC
abundance: NA; j_gene: TRBJ2-3; v_gene: TRBV3-1; d_gene: NA; CDR3aa: CASSQERLRSTDTQYF; CDR3nt: TGTGCCAGCAGCCAAGAAAGGCTTCGAAGCACAGATACGCAGTATTTT
abundance: NA; j_gene: TRBJ2-3; v_gene: TRBV12-3/TRBV12-4; d_gene: NA; CDR3aa: CASSNRDTNTDTQYF; CDR3nt: TGTGCCAGCAGTAACCGGGACACGAACACAGATACGCAGTATTTT
abundance: NA; j_gene: TRBJ2-2; v_gene: TRBV9; d_gene: NA; CDR3aa: CASSVGAGMDTGELFF; CDR3nt: TGTGCCAGCAGCGTTGGGGCAGGGATGGACACCGGGGAGCTGTTTTTT
abundance: NA; j_gene: TRBJ1-2; v_gene: TRBV12-3/TRBV12-4; d_gene: TRBD1; CDR3aa: CASSLATGGAMRGYTF; CDR3nt: TGTGCCAGCAGTTTAGCGACAGGGGGCGCGATGAGGGGCTACACCTTC
abundance: NA; j_gene: TRBJ2-2; v_gene: TRBV7-6; d_gene: TRBD1; CDR3aa: CASSSGTGYGELFF; CDR3nt: TGTGCCAGCAGCTCCGGGACAGGGTACGGGGAGCTGTTTTTT
abundance: NA; j_gene: TRBJ1-1; v_gene: TRBV20-1; d_gene: TRBD1; CDR3aa: CSATNRGMNTEAFF; CDR3nt: TGCAGTGCCACAAACAGGGGAATGAACACTGAAGCTTTCTTT
abundance: NA; j_gene: TRBJ1-5; v_gene: TRBV6-1; d_gene: NA; CDR3aa: CASSEAGGHRQPQHF; CDR3nt: TGTGCCAGCAGTGAAGCAGGCGGGCACAGGCAGCCCCAGCATTTT
abundance: NA; j_gene: TRBJ1-2; v_gene: TRBV5-1; d_gene: TRBD1; CDR3aa: CASSPGWGTVSYTF; CDR3nt: TGCGCCAGCAGCCCCGGGTGGGGGACAGTGAGCTACACCTTC
abundance: few; j_gene: TRBJ2-5; v_gene: TRBV5-1; d_gene: NA; CDR3aa: CASNRDTQETQYF; CDR3nt: TGCGCCAGCAACCGGGACACCCAAGAGACCCAGTACTTC
abundance: NA; j_gene: TRBJ2-5; v_gene: TRBV30; d_gene: TRBD1; CDR3aa: CAWNRGYYQETQYF; CDR3nt: TGTGCCTGGAACAGGGGATACTACCAAGAGACCCAGTACTTC
abundance: NA; j_gene: TRBJ1-5; v_gene: TRBV28; d_gene: TRBD1; CDR3aa: CASSHLGQGSNQPQHF; CDR3nt: TGTGCCAGCAGTCACCTCGGACAGGGAAGCAATCAGCCCCAGCATTTT
abundance: NA; j_gene: TRBJ2-5; v_gene: TRBV7-6; d_gene: NA; CDR3aa: CASSVTAGSPPQETQYF; CDR3nt: TGTGCCAGCAGCGTAACGGCAGGGTCCCCACCCCAAGAGACCCAGTACTTC
abundance: NA; j_gene: TRBJ1-2; v_gene: TRBV28; d_gene: NA; CDR3aa: CASRDSYYGYTF; CDR3nt: TGTGCCAGCAGGGACAGCTACTATGGCTACACCTTC